Below are 9 T cell receptor beta chains sequenced from a single sample in a study of control samples from healthy donors and cancer patients. The repertoire was sequenced with immunoSEQ multiplex PCR; TCRdb's copy has only in-frame clones and lacks some. This sample carries 350,000 to 450,000 clones, 80% to 95% of them seen once, and the ten largest clones take 5.5% to 7.5%. Material: PBMCs. The origin of the receptors is a man in his forties with head and neck cancer.

The genes are TRBV5-6 and TRBJ2-5, with 7 bases lining up with TRBD2. V lost 2 bases and J lost 2; bases outside the gene matches: 12. Germline V lookup: CDR1 SGHDT, CDR2 YYEEEE. The CDR3 is 17 residues long. The CDR3 spells CASSLNRARGEQETQYF. The CDR3 bases are TGTGCCAGCAGCTTAAACCGGGCCCGGGGGGAACAAGAGACCCAGTACTTC.

This sequence joins TRBV7-9 and TRBJ1-1; D not resolved. Germline V lookup: CDR1 SEHNR, CDR2 FQNEAQ (reference sequence). The CDR3 is made up of 13 amino acids. Trimming took off 5 bases at V and 4 bases at J, with 11 bases between the two ends. In DNA, the CDR3 is TGTGCCAGCAGCCAAGCCAAGGGCACTGAAGCTTTCTTT. Encoded protein: CASSQAKGTEAFF.

The V call is TRBV28, the J call TRBJ1-5; D unresolved. CDR3 length equals 13 residues. Germline lookup yields CDR1 MDHEN and CDR2 SYDVKM. Between the trimmed V and J ends, which lost 3 bases and 3 bases, there was a span of 6 bases. CDR3 protein: CASSLISNQPQHF. The DNA of the CDR3 is TGTGCCAGCAGTTTGATATCCAATCAGCCCCAGCATTTT.

The chain carries TRBV7-9 and TRBJ2-1; 9 bases are shared with TRBD1. Germline V gene data show CDR1 as SEHNR and CDR2 as FQNEAQ (reference sequence). V was clipped by 6 bases and J by 0 bases; unmatched bases: 6. The CDR3 totals 16 residues. CDR3 DNA: TGTGCCAGCAGGGATGACAGGGGGATCTCCTACAATGAGCAGTTCTTC. Translating gives CASRDDRGISYNEQFF.

The chain links TRBV5-8 to TRBJ1-1; D unclear. CDR3 length: 12 residues. Germline V gene lookup returns CDR1 SGHTS and CDR2 YDEGEE. V was trimmed by 2 bases and J by 6 bases, leaving 8 bases between them. The CDR3 nucleotides read TGTGCCAGCAGCTTAGGTAGGGCTGAAGCTTTCTTT. The encoded protein is CASSLGRAEAFF.

The V call is TRBV18, the J call TRBJ1-4; D may be TRBD1 (5 bases). Looked up from germline, CDR1 is KGHSH and CDR2 is LQKENI. The CDR3 covers 14 residues. Trimming stripped 6 bases from V and 8 bases from J, with 16 bases between. This CDR3 is CASSLDSPGEKLFF. The CDR3 bases are TGTGCCAGCTCTCTTGATTCCCCAGGGGAAAAACTGTTTTTT.

This chain links TRBV6-5 with TRBJ2-7; D gene ambiguous. With 10 bases removed from V and 2 bases from J, the gap between germline ends came to 12 bases. From germline, CDR1 is MNHEY and CDR2 SVGAGI. CDR3 length: 12 residues. The CDR3 DNA reads TGTGCCACCTTAAACGCAGCCTACGAGCAGTACTTC. It specifies CATLNAAYEQYF.

This clone was observed a single time. The chain joins TRBV7-2 to TRBJ1-2, with TRBD1 matching 8 bases. Germline loops: CDR1 SGHTA, CDR2 FQGNSA. The trim removed 9 bases at V and 2 bases at J, leaving 8 bases unmatched. The length of the CDR3 is 14 residues. The CDR3 spells CASGTGTTNYGYTF. DNA for the CDR3: TGTGCCAGTGGGACAGGTACCACGAACTATGGCTACACCTTC.

This chain connects TRBV9 to TRBJ2-1, with 10 bases lining up with TRBD2. Germline V gene data show CDR1 as SGDLS and CDR2 as YYNGEE. The CDR3 consists of 16 residues. The V and J ends lost 4 bases and 8 bases, in that order; junction bases with no gene match: 12. In DNA form, the CDR3 reads TGTGCCAGCAGCTCCATTAGCGGGGGGCCGGGCGATGAGCAGTTCTTC. Its translation is CASSSISGGPGDEQFF.